Reported below is one T cell receptor (beta chain). This sample is drawn from a study of cytomegalovirus exposure and HLA in healthy donors. Study at large: Some 85 million unique TCRs from HLA-typed donors were held in an early data release.

PCR amplification relied on 60 Vbeta primers (plus 13 Jbeta primers). Sequencing used immunoSEQ multiplex PCR; TCRdb keeps in-frame clones, though not all of them. The table records just over 80,000 clones, 78% of them present only once. Sample: PBMCs. This TCR was recovered from a man between 18 and 29 years old in good health and CMV-seropositive.

This chain's CDR3 is CASIRTSMTSTDTQYF. The CDR3 bases are TGTGCCAGCATCCGGACTAGCATGACTAGCACAGATACGCAGTATTTT. V is TRBV2 and J is TRBJ2-3, with 8 bases identical to TRBD2. CDR3 size: 16 residues. From germline, CDR1 is SNHLY and CDR2 FYNNEI. Trimming cost V 7 bases and J 0 bases; bases outside gene matches: 9.